These 26 T cell receptor beta chains were sequenced from one sample in a study of shared clonotypes between healthy human individuals. Sequenced by immunoSEQ multiplex PCR; TCRdb stores in-frame clones only, minus some. The sample carries about 1 million clones, about three quarters recorded once. What was sequenced was memory CD4+ T cells sorted from blood. This sample's subset: CD45RA-negative fraction. Every receptor here comes from a man between 18 and 29 years old in good health.

This chain uses TRBV7-8 with TRBJ1-2; no firm D call. Between the trimmed V and J ends, which lost 4 bases and 1 base, there was a span of 4 bases. The germline V gene encodes CDR1 SGHVS and CDR2 FQNEAQ. This CDR3 has 12 residues. CDR3 bases: TGTGCCAGCAGCTCCAGTAACTATGGCTACACCTTC. Protein: CASSSSNYGYTF. Complete variable domain (other parts from reference TRBV7-8 and TRBJ1-2): GAGVSQSPRYKVAKRGQDVALRCDPISGHVSLFWYQQALGQGPEFLTYFQNEAQLDKSGLPSDRFFAERPEGSVSTLKIQRTQQEDSAVYLCASSSSNYGYTFGSGTRLTVV.

This chain joins TRBV12-5 and TRBJ2-7, with D maybe TRBD1 (5 bases). Per the germline V gene, CDR1 is LGHNT and CDR2 is FRNRAP. Trimming pared 0 bases from V and 7 bases from J, leaving 10 bases between. This CDR3 region has 13 residues. The CDR3 DNA follows: TGTGCTAGTGGTTTGGTAGGGGTTGAAGAGCAGTACTTC. Protein sequence: CASGLVGVEEQYF.

V is TRBV5-1 and J is TRBJ1-6; a weak D match, TRBD1 (5 bases). The CDR3 has 15 amino acids. CDR1 is SGHRS and CDR2 is YFSETQ in the germline V gene. The ends were cut back, 0 bases at V and 6 bases at J, with 10 bases in the middle. The CDR3 is CASSLARQPNSPLHF. The CDR3 DNA follows: TGCGCCAGCAGCTTGGCCAGACAGCCTAATTCACCCCTCCACTTT.

CDR3: CASGLGVGTGFGGELFF. Written as DNA, the CDR3 is TGTGCTAGTGGTTTGGGAGTCGGGACAGGGTTCGGCGGGGAGCTGTTTTTT. V gene TRBV12-5 combines with J gene TRBJ2-2; 9 nucleotides agree with TRBD1. Germline CDR1 reads LGHNT; CDR2 reads FRNRAP. J lost 7 bases, V lost 1 base, and 10 bases had no gene match. The CDR3 has 17 amino acids.

The chain links TRBV10-3 to TRBJ1-2; no reliable D call. This CDR3 has 17 residues. Germline V gene data show CDR1 as ENHRY and CDR2 as SYGVKD. V was shortened by 3 bases and J by 1 base, with 18 bases between the two germline ends. The CDR3 nucleotides read TGTGCCATCAGTGACATGACTCAACAGACTTTTAACTATGGCTACACCTTC. This encodes CAISDMTQQTFNYGYTF.

This clone was seen once. The J gene is TRBJ1-5, the V gene TRBV10-3; D may be TRBD1 (5 bases). The V end lost 6 bases, the J end lost 3 bases, and 15 bases lay between the germline ends. CDR1 is ENHRY, CDR2 SYGVKD, per germline. The CDR3 totals 15 residues. The CDR3 region has the DNA TGTGCCATCAGGACAGATCCGGGACCCAATCAGCCCCAGCATTTT. As protein: CAIRTDPGPNQPQHF.

The chain couples TRBV30 to TRBJ1-3; D perhaps matches TRBD1 (5 bases). The CDR3 length is 14 residues. V was cut by 4 bases and J by 2 bases, with 12 bases left in between. Per germline, CDR1 GTSNPN and CDR2 SVGIG (reference sequence). This CDR3 is CAWKQGNTGNTIYF. The DNA for the CDR3 is TGTGCCTGGAAGCAGGGAAATACTGGAAACACCATATATTTT. Full variable domain (remainder filled in from reference TRBV30 and TRBJ1-3): SQTIHQWPATLVQPVGSPLSLECTVEGTSNPNLYWYRQAAGRGLQLLFYSVGIGQISSEVPQNLSASRPQDRQFILSSKKLLLSDSGFYLCAWKQGNTGNTIYFGEGSWLTVV.

The chain recombines TRBV2 with TRBJ2-3; TRBD2 agrees at 14 bases. This CDR3 is 17 amino acids long. V lost 1 base, J lost 5 bases, and 5 bases stayed unmatched. Germline V gives CDR1 SNHLY, CDR2 FYNNEI. Here the CDR3 DNA reads TGTGCCAGCAGTGAAGGGACTAGCGGGGGGTCGATAGATACGCAGTATTTT. Its protein is CASSEGTSGGSIDTQYF.

The CDR3 sequence is CASSQMTVPGLGEAFF. CDR3 coding DNA: TGTGCCAGCAGCCAAATGACAGTCCCGGGGCTTGGTGAAGCTTTCTTT. The J gene is TRBJ1-1, the V gene TRBV11-3; D possibly corresponds to TRBD1 (5 bases). With 5 bases removed from V and 7 bases from J, the gap between germline ends came to 23 bases. The CDR3 extends over 16 amino acids. CDR1 and CDR2 from the germline V gene are SGHNT and YENEEA.

The rearrangement uses TRBV28 and TRBJ2-7, with D hard to call. The CDR3 is 12 residues long. The V end was cut by 4 bases, the J end by 9 bases, with 13 bases between. Germline CDR1 and CDR2: MDHEN and SYDVKM. The CDR3 spells CASSSPGGAQYF. CDR3 coding DNA: TGTGCCAGCAGTTCTCCCGGTGGTGCGCAGTACTTC.

The rearrangement joins TRBV7-9 to TRBJ2-3; 12 bases map to TRBD2. The length of the CDR3 is 16 residues. The V gene end was trimmed by 5 bases and the J gene end by 6 bases; junction bases not matched to a gene: 9. In germline, CDR1 is SEHNR, CDR2 FQNEAQ (reference sequence). CDR3 in amino acids: CASSETLAGGYDTQYF. The CDR3 DNA reads TGTGCCAGCAGCGAAACGCTAGCGGGGGGGTACGATACGCAGTATTTT.

Turning to this clone: This sample also contains other DNA sequences that code for the same CDR3. This rearrangement joins TRBV5-4 to TRBJ2-5; 9 nucleotides line up with TRBD1. The length of the CDR3 is 13 residues. CDR1 and CDR2 from the germline V gene are SGHNT and YYREEE (reference sequence). The trim removed 4 bases at V and 5 bases at J, leaving 3 bases unmatched. CDR3 sequence reads: CASSLTGGETQYF. The CDR3 nucleotides read TGTGCCAGCAGCCTGACAGGGGGGGAGACCCAGTACTTC.

V is TRBV9 and J is TRBJ2-3; 10 bases match TRBD2. V was clipped by 1 base and J by 3 bases; unmatched bases: 5. The CDR3 sequence is 16 residues long. The germline gives CDR1 SGDLS, CDR2 YYNGEE. The CDR3 region is CASSVSSGSSTDTQYF. CDR3 DNA sequence: TGTGCCAGCAGCGTATCTAGCGGGAGTTCAACAGATACGCAGTATTTT.

The genes are TRBV6-5 and TRBJ1-3, with 7 bases matching TRBD1. CDR1 MNHEY and CDR2 SVGAGI come from the germline V gene. CDR3 length: 15 residues. V lost 7 bases and J lost 5; bases outside the gene matches: 11. The CDR3 reads CASIEQGLSRNTIYF. CDR3 nucleotide sequence: TGTGCCAGCATAGAACAGGGGTTGTCCAGAAACACCATATATTTT.

The V call is TRBV7-2, the J call TRBJ2-7, with 7 bases aligning to TRBD2. The CDR3 is made up of 13 amino acids. Germline-derived CDR1 and CDR2 are SGHTA and FQGNSA. The V segment lost 10 bases and the J segment 0 bases; nucleotides outside the gene matches: 6. CDR3 coding DNA: TGTGCCACCGGACTAGTGAGCTCCTACGAGCAGTACTTC. It yields the protein CATGLVSSYEQYF.

The chain carries TRBV6-6 and TRBJ1-1; 7 bases are a match to TRBD1. CDR3 length: 15 amino acids. The V gene's germline CDR1 is MNHNY and CDR2 SVGAGI (reference sequence). Trimming took 8 bases from V and 2 from J; bases not matched to a gene: 11. CDR3 amino acids: CASRREGARNTEAFF. CDR3 nucleotide sequence: TGTGCCAGCCGTAGGGAGGGGGCCCGTAACACTGAAGCTTTCTTT.

The J gene is TRBJ1-4, the V gene TRBV6-1; D is possibly TRBD1 (5 bases). V lost 6 bases to trimming and J lost 4 bases, with 12 bases between them. This CDR3 spans 14 amino acids. CDR1 and CDR2 (germline): MNHNS, SASEGT. In nucleotides, the CDR3 is TGTGCCAGCAGGCTTGAGGGGCTTAATGAAAAACTGTTTTTT. It yields the protein CASRLEGLNEKLFF.

The chain joins TRBV7-9 to TRBJ2-7; the match to TRBD2 covers 7 bases. This CDR3 is 15 amino acids long. Per the germline V gene, CDR1 is SEHNR and CDR2 is FQNEAQ (reference sequence). V lost 5 bases and J lost 2; bases outside the gene matches: 9. The CDR3 region has the DNA TGTGCCAGCAGCCCCCCCCGCGGGGGACCCTACGAGCAGTACTTC. Amino acids: CASSPPRGGPYEQYF. Looking up the rest from reference TRBV7-9 and TRBJ2-7 gives the full variable domain: DTGVSQNPRHKITKRGQNVTFRCDPISEHNRLYWYRQTLGQGPEFLTYFQNEAQLEKSRLLSDRFSAERPKGSFSTLEIQRTEQGDSAMYLCASSPPRGGPYEQYFGPGTRLTVT.

This clone occurred a few times. The CDR3 is CASSQGTSGKPSTDTQYF. In DNA form, the CDR3 reads TGTGCCAGCAGCCAAGGGACTAGCGGGAAGCCTAGCACAGATACGCAGTATTTT. This chain joins TRBV14 and TRBJ2-3; 12 positions match TRBD2. Germline-derived CDR1 and CDR2 are SGHDN and FVKESK. The CDR3 runs to 18 residues. The ends lost 1 base at V and 0 bases at J; junction bases unmatched: 5.

To note about this clone: The identical CDR3 is also encoded by other nucleotide sequences in the sample. The chain recombines TRBV7-8 with TRBJ1-3; no clear D gene. Germline CDR1 and CDR2: SGHVS and FQNEAQ. The CDR3 loop spans 13 amino acids. The V and J ends lost 3 bases and 3 bases respectively, with 6 bases between them. CDR3 nucleotides: TGTGCCAGCAGCTTTAACAGTGGAAACACCATATATTTT. It translates to CASSFNSGNTIYF.

CDR3 loop: CASSLTAETQYF. The CDR3, as DNA: TGTGCCAGCAGCTTAACTGCAGAGACCCAGTACTTC. The chain recombines TRBV7-8 with TRBJ2-5; D remains unclear. The ends were cut back, 2 bases at V and 4 bases at J, with 5 bases in the middle. Germline V gives CDR1 SGHVS, CDR2 FQNEAQ. CDR3 length: 12 residues.

The V gene is TRBV7-9, the J gene TRBJ2-7, with 8 bases matching TRBD2. CDR1 is SEHNR and CDR2 is FQNEAQ in the germline V gene (reference sequence). The CDR3 has 14 amino acids. V dropped 6 bases and J dropped 7; count of bases not matched to a gene: 11. The chain's CDR3 is CASRFGGAGEEQYF. The CDR3 bases are TGTGCCAGCAGGTTCGGGGGGGCCGGAGAAGAGCAGTACTTC.

The rearrangement joins TRBV6-5 to TRBJ2-7, with 7 nucleotides matching TRBD1. The CDR3 is 13 amino acids. Germline trimming cut 6 bases from V and 4 bases from J; bases unmatched to any gene: 6. The germline V gene encodes CDR1 MNHEY and CDR2 SVGAGI. In DNA form, the CDR3 reads TGTGCCAGCAGCCCCGGGACAGATTACGAGCAGTACTTC. Its translation is CASSPGTDYEQYF.

This clone was picked up one time. CDR3 residues: CASSEGLQGAAGNSPLHF. CDR3 bases: TGTGCCAGCAGCGAGGGCTTACAGGGGGCAGCTGGTAATTCACCCCTCCACTTT. This rearrangement joins TRBV9 to TRBJ1-6; 9 positions agree with TRBD1. The CDR3 runs to 18 residues. Germline V CDR1 and CDR2: SGDLS, YYNGEE. The V segment lost 3 bases and the J segment 6 bases; nucleotides outside the gene matches: 13.

The J gene is TRBJ2-2, the V gene TRBV5-1, with a tentative D call TRBD1 (5 bases). The germline CDR1 and CDR2 sequences are SGHRS and YFSETQ. CDR3 length equals 14 residues. With 0 bases removed from V and 5 bases from J, the gap between germline ends came to 8 bases. The CDR3 DNA follows: TGCGCCAGCAGCTTGGAGGGGCCTACCGGGGAGCTGTTTTTT. Encoded protein: CASSLEGPTGELFF.

This clone was found a few times. A much bigger clone sits one base away, suggesting this may be a read error. The chain links TRBV6-1 to TRBJ1-5; D gene ambiguous. Germline-derived CDR1 and CDR2 are MNHNS and SASEGT. Between the trimmed V and J ends, which lost 0 bases and 7 bases, there was a span of 4 bases. The length of the CDR3 is 12 residues. The CDR3 loop is CASSEAGQPQHF. The CDR3 DNA is TGTGCCAGCAGTGAAGCGGGGCAGCCCCAGCATTTT.